The clone carrying this TCR beta chain was counted between two and nine times. Its cognate antigen is unknown. Here immunoSEQ multiplex PCR was the method, and the copy in TCRdb shows in-frame clones only, minus some. Among around 980,000 clones, 70% to 80% were seen once, and the ten largest hold roughly 0.65%. These data come from a study of shared clonotypes between healthy human individuals. Overall study findings and caveats: Naive subsets typically showed greater estimated richness than memory subsets. Clonotypes shared by all four donors outscored non-shared clonotypes in generation probability.

Trimming took 4 bases from V and 7 from J; bases not matched to a gene: 9. Germline V gene lookup returns CDR1 MDHEN and CDR2 SYDVKM. This CDR3 region has 14 residues. The clonotype originates from a man younger than 35 in good health. Some clones in this sample may be carry-over from other donors' samples. The genes are TRBV28 and TRBJ1-2; 7 bases agree with TRBD1. What was sequenced was memory CD4+ T cells from PBMCs. Subset specified: CD45RA-negative fraction. The CDR3 reads CASSSDRPPGGYTF. The CDR3 DNA reads as TGTGCCAGCAGTTCGGACAGGCCCCCGGGTGGCTACACCTTC.